Below, one T cell receptor beta chain is given with its context. The antigen is not known. This specimen belongs to a study of long-term antiretroviral therapy in people with HIV. Sequencing relied on immunoSEQ assay v3.0, run at survey level. Produced via immunoSEQ multiplex PCR; TCRdb's table is partial and in-frame only. The data contain roughly 18,000 clones, over 70% of them seen just once; the ten biggest clones take up 14%. Study findings and constraints: The study found narrower CDR3 length ranges in HIV repertoires than in controls. Blood draws took place between about 2004 and 2018 and possibly involved older ART regimens.

Germline CDR1 reads SGHAT; CDR2 reads FQNNGV. V lost 5 bases and J lost 3; bases outside the gene matches: 12. This CDR3 is 16 amino acids long. The receptor's source is a woman aged 30 to 39 with HIV. The genes are TRBV11-2 and TRBJ1-2; 7 nucleotides agree with TRBD1. The sequenced sample was unsorted PBMCs, obtained 2.9 years after starting antiretroviral therapy. CDR3 loop: CASSRLTGQGDYGYTF. The DNA of the CDR3 is TGTGCCAGCAGCCGCCTGACAGGGCAGGGGGACTATGGCTACACCTTC.